A selection of T cell receptor beta chains follows, all from one sample in a study of cytomegalovirus exposure and HLA in healthy donors. Only in-frame clones appear in the TCRdb table, and some are missing; sequencing was by immunoSEQ multiplex PCR. The data hold around 300,000 clones, with roughly 70% observed a single time. The sequenced sample consisted of PBMCs. These receptor sequences come from a female donor in good health and CMV-seronegative. Each CDR3 is given without its conserved first and last residue. Each record gives: J gene, V gene, CDR3 protein.

J gene: TRBJ1-2; V gene: TRBV2; CDR3 protein: ASSSRGRGDYGYT
J gene: TRBJ2-7; V gene: TRBV7-2; CDR3 protein: ATSGGLAGPYEQY
J gene: TRBJ2-1; V gene: TRBV5-4; CDR3 protein: ASSVTSGSSYNEQF
J gene: TRBJ2-3; V gene: TRBV5-1; CDR3 protein: ASSLQRSTDTQY
J gene: TRBJ2-1; V gene: TRBV15; CDR3 protein: ATSSYAVSF
J gene: TRBJ1-1; V gene: TRBV4-1; CDR3 protein: ASSQAPVNTEAF
J gene: TRBJ2-1; V gene: TRBV11-3; CDR3 protein: ASSLGTSGKDEQF
J gene: TRBJ1-5; V gene: TRBV2; CDR3 protein: ASSDRGKQPQH
J gene: TRBJ1-3; V gene: TRBV5-6; CDR3 protein: ASSLGRGQWAGNTIY
J gene: TRBJ2-1; V gene: TRBV6-4; CDR3 protein: ASSGQYNEQF
J gene: TRBJ2-2; V gene: TRBV5-1; CDR3 protein: ASSLIAGGGTGELF
J gene: TRBJ1-5; V gene: TRBV6-5; CDR3 protein: ASRGAGGNQPQH
J gene: .; V gene: TRBV2; CDR3 protein: ASSALGDEQY
J gene: TRBJ1-5; V gene: TRBV2; CDR3 protein: ASREDSTRQPQH
J gene: TRBJ1-2; V gene: TRBV9; CDR3 protein: ASSSGVGGDYGYT
J gene: TRBJ2-6; V gene: TRBV28; CDR3 protein: ASSFRGQGVSGANVLT
J gene: TRBJ1-2; V gene: TRBV4-1; CDR3 protein: ASSQNDAGTVYGYT
J gene: TRBJ2-1; V gene: TRBV6-4; CDR3 protein: ASTSGRARNEQF
J gene: TRBJ2-7; V gene: TRBV19; CDR3 protein: ASSIHSTRPYEQY
J gene: TRBJ1-2; V gene: TRBV6-1; CDR3 protein: ASSLGHPLDYGYT
J gene: TRBJ1-1; V gene: TRBV27; CDR3 protein: ANSLNPLTGGAEAF
J gene: TRBJ1-6; V gene: TRBV5-6; CDR3 protein: ASSADRGYNNSPLH
J gene: TRBJ1-1; V gene: TRBV6-5; CDR3 protein: ASSYDGAHTEAF
J gene: TRBJ2-7; V gene: TRBV4-1; CDR3 protein: ASSQARGTYEQY
J gene: TRBJ2-7; V gene: TRBV10-3; CDR3 protein: AISGRASGTYEQY
J gene: TRBJ2-4; V gene: TRBV11-2; CDR3 protein: ASSLDGWTGVAKNIQY
J gene: TRBJ2-5; V gene: TRBV7-6; CDR3 protein: ASSSRGLEETQY
J gene: TRBJ1-2; V gene: TRBV19; CDR3 protein: ASRQQGIRYGYT
J gene: TRBJ2-1; V gene: TRBV2; CDR3 protein: ASSQNTGTGPSKF
J gene: TRBJ2-7; V gene: TRBV19; CDR3 protein: ASTTSHLAGTYEQY
J gene: TRBJ2-3; V gene: TRBV9; CDR3 protein: ASSVGTSVHTDTQY
J gene: TRBJ2-3; V gene: TRBV6-5; CDR3 protein: ASSQPSGRRDTQY
J gene: TRBJ1-2; V gene: TRBV5-1; CDR3 protein: ASSSPTASYGYT
J gene: TRBJ2-5; V gene: TRBV6-1; CDR3 protein: ASRLTWIGETQY
J gene: TRBJ1-5; V gene: TRBV6-6; CDR3 protein: ASSILDRGQPQH
J gene: TRBJ2-5; V gene: TRBV6-1; CDR3 protein: ASSEVLGEGRGETQY
J gene: TRBJ2-1; V gene: TRBV18; CDR3 protein: ASSPQRASYNEQF
J gene: TRBJ2-2; V gene: TRBV15; CDR3 protein: ATSRDRKGDTGELF
J gene: TRBJ2-7; V gene: TRBV15; CDR3 protein: ATRHWGAYEQY